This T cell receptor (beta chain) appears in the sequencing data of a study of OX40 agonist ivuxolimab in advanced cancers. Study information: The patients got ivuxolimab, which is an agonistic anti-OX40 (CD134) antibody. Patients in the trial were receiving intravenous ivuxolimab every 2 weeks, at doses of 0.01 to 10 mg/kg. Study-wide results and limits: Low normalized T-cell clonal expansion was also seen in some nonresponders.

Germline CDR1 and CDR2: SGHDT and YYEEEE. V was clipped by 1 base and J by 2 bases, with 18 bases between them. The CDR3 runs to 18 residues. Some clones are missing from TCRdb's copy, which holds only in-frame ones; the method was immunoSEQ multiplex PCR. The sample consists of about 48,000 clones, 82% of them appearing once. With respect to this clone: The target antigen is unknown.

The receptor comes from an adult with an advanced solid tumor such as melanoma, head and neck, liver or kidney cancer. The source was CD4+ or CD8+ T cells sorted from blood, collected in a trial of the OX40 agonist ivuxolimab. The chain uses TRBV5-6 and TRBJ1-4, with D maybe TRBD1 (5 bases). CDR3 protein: CASSLYERVGGTNEKLFF. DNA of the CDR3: TGTGCCAGCAGCTTGTATGAACGTGTCGGGGGGACTAATGAAAAACTGTTTTTT.